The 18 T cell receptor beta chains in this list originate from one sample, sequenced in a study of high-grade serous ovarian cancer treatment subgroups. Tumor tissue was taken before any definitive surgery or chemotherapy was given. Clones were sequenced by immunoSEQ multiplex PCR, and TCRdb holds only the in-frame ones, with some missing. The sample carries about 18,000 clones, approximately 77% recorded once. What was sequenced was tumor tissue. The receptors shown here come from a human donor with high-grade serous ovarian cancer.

The CDR3 here is CASSLFGSGGDYGYTF. DNA of the CDR3: TGTGCCAGCAGTTTATTTGGCTCAGGCGGAGACTATGGCTACACCTTC. The rearrangement links TRBV28 to TRBJ1-2; D gene uncertain. Trimming removed 1 base from V and 3 bases from J, with 15 bases in between. The CDR3 is made up of 16 amino acids. The V gene's germline CDR1 is MDHEN and CDR2 SYDVKM.

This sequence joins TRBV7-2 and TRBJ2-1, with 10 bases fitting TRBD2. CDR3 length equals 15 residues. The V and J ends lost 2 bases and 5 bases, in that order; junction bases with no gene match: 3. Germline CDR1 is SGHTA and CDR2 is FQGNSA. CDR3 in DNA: TGTGCCAGCAGCTTAACTAGCGGGGTTGACAATGAGCAGTTCTTC. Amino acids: CASSLTSGVDNEQFF.

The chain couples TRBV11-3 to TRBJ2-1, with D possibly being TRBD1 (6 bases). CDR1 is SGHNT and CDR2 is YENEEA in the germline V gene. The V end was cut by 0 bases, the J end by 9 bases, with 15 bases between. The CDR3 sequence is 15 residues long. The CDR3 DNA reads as TGTGCCAGCAGCTTAGAGGGGACACACTGGACTGAGCAGTTCTTC. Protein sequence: CASSLEGTHWTEQFF.

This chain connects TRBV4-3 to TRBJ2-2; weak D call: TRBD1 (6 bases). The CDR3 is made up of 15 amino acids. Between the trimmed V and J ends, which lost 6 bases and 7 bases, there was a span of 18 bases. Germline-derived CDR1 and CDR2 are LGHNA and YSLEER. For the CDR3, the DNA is TGCGCCAGCAGTCGCCAGGGGCGTGGGTACGGGGAGCTGTTTTTT. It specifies CASSRQGRGYGELFF.

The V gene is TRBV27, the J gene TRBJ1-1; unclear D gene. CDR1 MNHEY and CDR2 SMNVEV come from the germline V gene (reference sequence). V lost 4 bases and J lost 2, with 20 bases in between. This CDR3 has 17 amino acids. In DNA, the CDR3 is TGTGCCAGCAGTTCTAGGGTCAAAGGCCCATATAACACTGAAGCTTTCTTT. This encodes CASSSRVKGPYNTEAFF.

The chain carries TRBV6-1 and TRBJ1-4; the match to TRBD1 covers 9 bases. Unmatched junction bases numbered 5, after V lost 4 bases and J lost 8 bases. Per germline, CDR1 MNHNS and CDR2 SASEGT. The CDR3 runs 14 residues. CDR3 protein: CASSGGQGSEKLFF. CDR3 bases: TGTGCCAGCAGTGGAGGACAGGGGAGCGAAAAACTGTTTTTT.

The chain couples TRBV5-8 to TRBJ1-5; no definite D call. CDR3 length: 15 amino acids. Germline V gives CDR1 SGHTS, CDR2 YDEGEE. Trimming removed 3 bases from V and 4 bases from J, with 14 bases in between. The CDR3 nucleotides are TGTGCCAGCAGCTCCCCGTGGTCCTTGAATCAGCCCCAGCATTTT. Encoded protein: CASSSPWSLNQPQHF. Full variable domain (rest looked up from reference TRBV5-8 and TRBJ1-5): EAGVTQSPTHLIKTRGQQATLRCSPISGHTSVYWYQQALGLGLQFLLWYDEGEERNRGNFPPRFSGRQFPNYSSELNVNALELEDSALYLCASSSPWSLNQPQHFGDGTRLSIL.

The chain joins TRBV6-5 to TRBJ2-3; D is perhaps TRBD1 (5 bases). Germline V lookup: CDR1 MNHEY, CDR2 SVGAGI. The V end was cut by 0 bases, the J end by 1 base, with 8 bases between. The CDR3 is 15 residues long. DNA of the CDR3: TGTGCCAGCAGTTACTCCTTGGGGCGCACAGATACGCAGTATTTT. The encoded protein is CASSYSLGRTDTQYF.

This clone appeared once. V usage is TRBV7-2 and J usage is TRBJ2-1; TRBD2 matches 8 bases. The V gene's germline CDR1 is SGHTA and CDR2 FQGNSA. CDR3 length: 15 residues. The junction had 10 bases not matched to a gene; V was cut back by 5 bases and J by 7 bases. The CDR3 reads CASSPQKSGRNEQFF. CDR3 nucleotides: TGTGCCAGCAGCCCCCAGAAAAGCGGGAGAAATGAGCAGTTCTTC.

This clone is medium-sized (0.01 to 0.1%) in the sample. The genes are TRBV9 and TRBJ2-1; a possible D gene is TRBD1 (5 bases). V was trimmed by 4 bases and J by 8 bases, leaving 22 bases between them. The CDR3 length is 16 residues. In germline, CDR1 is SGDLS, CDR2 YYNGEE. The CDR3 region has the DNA TGTGCCAGCAGCTCGTCCAGGGCCTTAGAAGTCGATGAGCAGTTCTTC. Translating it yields CASSSSRALEVDEQFF.

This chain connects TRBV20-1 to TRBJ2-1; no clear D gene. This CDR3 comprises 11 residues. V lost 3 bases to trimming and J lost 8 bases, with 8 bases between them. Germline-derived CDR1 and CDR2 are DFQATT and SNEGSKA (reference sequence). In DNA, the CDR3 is TGCAGTGCTAGGGCGGACCATGAGCAGTTCTTC. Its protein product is CSARADHEQFF.

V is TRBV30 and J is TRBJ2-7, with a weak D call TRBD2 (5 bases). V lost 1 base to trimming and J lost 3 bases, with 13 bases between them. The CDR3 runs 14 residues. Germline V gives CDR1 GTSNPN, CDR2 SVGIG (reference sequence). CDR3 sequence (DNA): TGTGCCTGGAGTGACGTTCGGGGAAGCTACGAGCAGTACTTC. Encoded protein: CAWSDVRGSYEQYF.

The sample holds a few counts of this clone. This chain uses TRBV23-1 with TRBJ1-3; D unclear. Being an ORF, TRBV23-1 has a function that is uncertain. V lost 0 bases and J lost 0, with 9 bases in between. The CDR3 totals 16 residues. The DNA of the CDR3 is TGCGCCAGCAGTCAATCGGGTGGGAGCTCTGGAAACACCATATATTTT. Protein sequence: CASSQSGGSSGNTIYF.

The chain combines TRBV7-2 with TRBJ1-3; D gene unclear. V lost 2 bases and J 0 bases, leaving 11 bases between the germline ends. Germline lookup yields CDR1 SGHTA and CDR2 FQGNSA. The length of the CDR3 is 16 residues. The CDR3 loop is CASSLQTARSGNTIYF. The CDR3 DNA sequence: TGTGCCAGCAGCTTACAGACTGCCCGCTCTGGAAACACCATATATTTT.

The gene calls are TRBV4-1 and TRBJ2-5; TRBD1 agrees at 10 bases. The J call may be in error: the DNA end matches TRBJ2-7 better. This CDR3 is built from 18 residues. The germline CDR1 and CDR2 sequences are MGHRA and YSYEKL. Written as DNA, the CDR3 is TGCGCCAGCAGCCAAGATTTACAAGGACAGGGGGGGACCTACGAGCAGTACTTC. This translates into CASSQDLQGQGGTYEQYF.

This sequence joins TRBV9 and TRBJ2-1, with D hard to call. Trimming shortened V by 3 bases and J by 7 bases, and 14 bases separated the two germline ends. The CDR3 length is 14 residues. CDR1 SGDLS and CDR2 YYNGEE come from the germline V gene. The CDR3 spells CASSATISLNEQFF. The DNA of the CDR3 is TGTGCCAGCAGCGCGACGATATCGTTGAATGAGCAGTTCTTC.

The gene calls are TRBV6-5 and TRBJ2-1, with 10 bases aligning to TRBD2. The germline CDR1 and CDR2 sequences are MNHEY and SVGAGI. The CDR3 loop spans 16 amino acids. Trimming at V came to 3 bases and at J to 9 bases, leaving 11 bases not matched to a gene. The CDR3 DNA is TGTGCCAGCAGTTATGGTCTCCTAGCGGGAGAATTTGAGCAGTTCTTC. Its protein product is CASSYGLLAGEFEQFF.

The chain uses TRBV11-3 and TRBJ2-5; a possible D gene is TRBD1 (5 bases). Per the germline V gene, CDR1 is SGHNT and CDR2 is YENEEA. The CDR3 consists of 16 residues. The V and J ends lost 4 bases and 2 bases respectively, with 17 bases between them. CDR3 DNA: TGTGCCAGCAGCTGCCCACCGACGGACAAACAAGAGACCCAGTACTTC. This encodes CASSCPPTDKQETQYF.